This TCR beta chain was identified in a study of CD8+CD57+ T cells in acquired aplastic anemia. Broader study findings: Shared by patients and controls, 25 to 30 CD8+ CDR3s were abundant in patients.

As for this clonotype: Its antigen is unknown.

Per the germline V gene, CDR1 is GTSNPN and CDR2 is SVGIG (reference sequence). This CDR3 spans 12 amino acids. Trimming removed 3 bases at V and 7 bases at J, with 10 bases between. Template material for TCR beta VDJ and CDR3 profiling consisted of genomic DNA. TCRdb re-called the reads through MiXCR, storing one row per CDR3 protein. The sample shows about 160,000 distinct CDR3 sequences, 35% to 55% of them seen only once. The chain couples TRBV30 to TRBJ1-5; D call uncertain. This receptor was taken from a human donor in good health. The specimen sequenced was sorted CD4+, CD8+, or CD8+CD57+ T cells (not recorded which) from PBMCs. CDR3 DNA: TGTGCCTGGAGCCGCCCCGGACAGCCCCAGCATTTT. It specifies CAWSRPGQPQHF.